These 8 T cell receptor beta chains were all obtained from the same sample, sequenced in a study of cytomegalovirus exposure and HLA in healthy donors. The study ran its PCR with 60 Vbeta and 13 Jbeta primers. Clones were read by immunoSEQ multiplex PCR, and TCRdb kept only the in-frame ones, dropping some. The table records about 150,000 clones, about 68% of them present only once. Sequenced material: PBMCs. The receptors here all came from a man aged 25 to 45 in good health and CMV-seronegative.

This chain uses TRBV10-3 with TRBJ2-7, with 7 bases aligning to TRBD1. Germline assignment: CDR1 ENHRY and CDR2 SYGVKD. J lost 0 bases, V lost 6 bases, and 8 bases had no gene match. The CDR3 loop spans 15 amino acids. The CDR3 nucleotides are TGTGCCATCAGGGCCCACGGGACAGTCTCCTACGAGCAGTACTTC. This sequence encodes CAIRAHGTVSYEQYF.

This clone has a handful of counts. V gene TRBV7-9 combines with J gene TRBJ2-2, with D perhaps TRBD2 (5 bases). The CDR3 runs 14 residues. CDR1 is SEHNR and CDR2 is FQNEAQ in the germline V gene (reference sequence). V lost 0 bases to trimming and J lost 7 bases, with 9 bases between them. CDR3 sequence: CASSLAGSDGELFF. The CDR3 DNA reads as TGTGCCAGCAGCTTAGCAGGGAGCGACGGGGAGCTGTTTTTT.

In its sample, this clone was seen once. This chain uses TRBV6-6 with TRBJ1-2, with 9 bases lining up with TRBD1. Germline CDR1 reads MNHNY; CDR2 reads SVGAGI (reference sequence). Trimming cost V 5 bases and J 8 bases; bases outside gene matches: 6. This CDR3 comprises 13 residues. CDR3 coding DNA: TGTGCCAGCAGTCCTAGGGACAGGGAAGGCTACACCTTC. Its translation is CASSPRDREGYTF.

The chain couples TRBV6-1 to TRBJ2-7; 7 bases align to TRBD2. The CDR3 runs to 15 residues. The ends lost 5 bases at V and 9 bases at J; junction bases unmatched: 16. From germline, CDR1 is MNHNS and CDR2 SASEGT. CDR3 DNA sequence: TGTGCCAGCAGTCCCCCCGATAGCGGGCTAGAGCGGCAGTACTTC. Its protein product is CASSPPDSGLERQYF.

The genes are TRBV9 and TRBJ2-7; 8 nucleotides agree with TRBD1. The germline gives CDR1 SGDLS, CDR2 YYNGEE. The CDR3 has 16 residues. Trimming removed 3 bases from V and 4 bases from J; junction bases left unmatched: 12. CDR3 coding DNA: TGTGCCAGCAGCGCCGGAGGAGGGACAGGCGTATACGAGCAGTACTTC. Its protein product is CASSAGGGTGVYEQYF. Drawing the rest from reference TRBV9 and TRBJ2-7, the complete variable domain is DSGVTQTPKHLITATGQRVTLRCSPRSGDLSVYWYQQSLDQGLQFLIQYYNGEERAKGNILERFSAQQFPDLHSELNLSSLELGDSALYFCASSAGGGTGVYEQYFGPGTRLTVT.

The chain couples TRBV5-5 to TRBJ2-7; 11 bases are a match to TRBD2. Germline values: CDR1 SGHKS, CDR2 YYEKEE (reference sequence). V lost 3 bases and J lost 4; bases outside the gene matches: 6. The CDR3 is 15 amino acids. As DNA, the CDR3 is TGTGCCAGCAGCTCGGGACTAGCGGCACCTTACGAGCAGTACTTC. Protein: CASSSGLAAPYEQYF.

The chain uses TRBV28 and TRBJ2-2; D perhaps matches TRBD2 (6 bases). V gave up 7 bases and J gave up 3 bases, with 24 bases separating them. Germline V gene sequence: CDR1 MDHEN, CDR2 SYDVKM. This CDR3 is built from 18 residues. The CDR3 loop is CASTETGRFFDDTGELFF. DNA for the CDR3: TGTGCCAGCACCGAAACGGGGAGGTTTTTCGATGACACCGGGGAGCTGTTTTTT.

The rearrangement links TRBV12-5 to TRBJ1-2, with D perhaps TRBD1 (6 bases). Germline V gene sequence: CDR1 LGHNT, CDR2 FRNRAP. The CDR3 has 12 amino acids. V shed 6 bases and J shed 6 bases, with 11 bases lying between them. The CDR3 spells CASGSGVHGYTF. CDR3 in DNA: TGTGCTAGTGGCTCAGGGGTCCATGGCTACACCTTC.